One TCR beta chain is described in this entry. The antigen remains undetermined. The CDR3 is 14 amino acids. The sample belongs to a study of blood T cells in healthy people across ages. Healthy Caucasian individuals from Russia aged about 6 to 90 served as donors. Primers used in a second PCR of about 6 to 11 cycles were a sample-barcoded 5' primer and a J-beta primer mix. From the 5' RACE reads, TCRdb called clonotypes with MiXCR, one entry per CDR3 protein. The table records around 1,900,000 distinct CDR3 sequences, around 42% of them present only once. Study results and limitations: Expanded clonotype changes were possibly confounded by unknown donor CMV status.

Sequencing input: blood. The origin of this receptor is a human donor in good health. V and J are TRBV21-1 and TRBJ2-4. TRBV21-1 is tagged as a pseudogene. The CDR3 DNA follows: TGTGCCAGCAGCAAGGGGCTGGGAAATATCATTCAGTACTTC. The encoded protein is CASSKGLGNIIQYF.